The rows below give T cell receptor beta chains drawn from one sample of a study of blood T cells in healthy people across ages. TCRdb re-called the 5' RACE reads with MiXCR, one entry per CDR3 protein. The repertoire holds 1.5 million to 2 million distinct CDR3 sequences, with 40% to 55% as singletons. Sample: blood. The receptors here all came from a woman in her 40s in good health. Each CDR3 is given with its conserved first and last residue. D genes are given only for firm matches. Expanded clones are given a class, and other clones once, few, many or no size at all.

>TRBJ2-1|NA|TRBV28|TRBD1
TGTGCCAGCAGGTGGGGACAGGGGTTTAGCGGTGAGCAGTTCTTC
CASRWGQGFSGEQFF
>TRBJ1-2|few|TRBV5-6|NA
TGTGCCAGCAGCTTGCTGTCGGGATGGTACTATGGCTACACCTTC
CASSLLSGWYYGYTF
>TRBJ2-1|NA|TRBV28|TRBD1
TGTGACAGCAGTTTTCGTTTCGGGACAGGCTCCTACAATGAGCAGTTCTTC
CDSSFRFGTGSYNEQFF
>TRBJ2-7|NA|TRBV6-2/TRBV6-3|TRBD2
TGTGCCAGCAGTTACTCGACGGGGGGGGCTTCCGAGCAGTACTTC
CASSYSTGGASEQYF
>TRBJ2-4|NA|TRBV4-3|NA
TGCGCCAGCAGCCAAGATCGGAGCGGAACAGCCAAAAACATTCAGTACTTC
CASSQDRSGTAKNIQYF
>TRBJ1-5|once|TRBV20-1|NA
TGCAGTGCAAGAAAAGGACAGCCCGGCAATCAGCCCCAGCATTTT
CSARKGQPGNQPQHF
>TRBJ2-7|NA|TRBV20-1|NA
TGCAGTGCTAGAGAGGGACGCTTAAACTACGAGCAGTACTTC
CSAREGRLNYEQYF
>TRBJ2-5|NA|TRBV20-1|TRBD1
TGCAGTGCTAGCCCCAGGACAGGGAGGCAAGAGACCCAGTACTTC
CSASPRTGRQETQYF
>TRBJ2-1|NA|TRBV5-1|NA
TGCGCCAGCAGCTTTGGTCCAGGGGGGGGCAATGAGCAGTTCTTC
CASSFGPGGGNEQFF
>TRBJ1-2|few|TRBV20-1|NA
TGCAGTGCTAGAGAAGGGGGTAACTATGGCTACACCTTC
CSAREGGNYGYTF
>TRBJ2-1|NA|TRBV4-1|NA
TGCGCCAGCAGCAATGAAATGGGACGGTTCGTCGGCGAGCAGTTCTTC
CASSNEMGRFVGEQFF
>TRBJ2-1|few|TRBV4-3|TRBD2
TGCGCCAGCAGCCAAGGACTAGCGCGTGACAATGAGCAGTTCTTC
CASSQGLARDNEQFF
>TRBJ2-4|NA|TRBV20-1|TRBD1
TGCAGTGCTAGAGATCGACAGGGTGCTAAAAACATTCAGTACTTC
CSARDRQGAKNIQYF
>TRBJ2-6|once|TRBV6-2/TRBV6-3|NA
TGTGCCACCCGGCGCAGGGATCGCTCTGGGGCCAACGTCCTGACTTTC
CATRRRDRSGANVLTF
>TRBJ2-3|NA|TRBV6-5|NA
TGTGCCAGCAGTGACGCCAGGAACTACGAGCAGTATTTT
CASSDARNYEQYF
>TRBJ1-1|NA|TRBV6-2/TRBV6-3|NA
TGTGCCAGCAGTTACTCTATTGGTGAAGCTTTCTTT
CASSYSIGEAFF
>TRBJ2-5|few|TRBV29-1|TRBD1
TGCAGCGTTGGAGGGGGCATAGGAGAGACCCAGTACTTC
CSVGGGIGETQYF
>TRBJ1-6|NA|TRBV10-3|TRBD1
TGTGCCATCAGTGCGGGCAGGGGGCGCGCATATGCACCCCTCCACTTT
CAISAGRGRAYAPLHF
>TRBJ2-1|few|TRBV9|TRBD2
TGTGCCAGCAGCGTAGCCGGGGGGTGTGAGCAGTTCTTC
CASSVAGGCEQFF
>TRBJ1-1|NA|TRBV4-2|NA
TGTGCCAGCAGCCAAGACACTGAAGCTTTCTTT
CASSQDTEAFF